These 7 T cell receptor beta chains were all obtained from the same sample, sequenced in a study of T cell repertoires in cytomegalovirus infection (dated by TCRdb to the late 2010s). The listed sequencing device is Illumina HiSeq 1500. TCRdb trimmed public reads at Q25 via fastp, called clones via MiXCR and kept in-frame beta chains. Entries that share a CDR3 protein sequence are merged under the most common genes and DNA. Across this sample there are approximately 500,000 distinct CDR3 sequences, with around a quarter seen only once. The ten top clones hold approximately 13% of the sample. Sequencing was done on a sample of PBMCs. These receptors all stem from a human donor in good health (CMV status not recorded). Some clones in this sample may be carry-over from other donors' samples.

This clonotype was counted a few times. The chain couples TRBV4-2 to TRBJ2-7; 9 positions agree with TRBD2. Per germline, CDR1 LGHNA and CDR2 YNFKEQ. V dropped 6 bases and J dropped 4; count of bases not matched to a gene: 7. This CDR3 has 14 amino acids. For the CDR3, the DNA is TGTGCCAGCAGTACCCAGCGGGAGGCTTACGAGCAGTACTTC. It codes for CASSTQREAYEQYF.

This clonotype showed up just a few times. CDR3 DNA sequence: TGTGCCAGCAGCATGGACAGGGGCCCAGAGACCCAGTACTTC. Translated: CASSMDRGPETQYF. This chain links TRBV7-2 with TRBJ2-5; 9 positions agree with TRBD1. V gave up 5 bases and J gave up 4 bases; unmatched junction bases: 5. This CDR3 spans 14 amino acids. Germline V gene lookup returns CDR1 SGHTA and CDR2 FQGNSA.

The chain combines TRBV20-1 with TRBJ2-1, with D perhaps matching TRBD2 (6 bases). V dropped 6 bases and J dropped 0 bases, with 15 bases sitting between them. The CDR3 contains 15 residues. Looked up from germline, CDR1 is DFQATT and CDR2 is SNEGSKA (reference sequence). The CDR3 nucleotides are TGCAGTGCCTGGGACTTTCAGAGCTCCTACAATGAGCAGTTCTTC. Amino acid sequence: CSAWDFQSSYNEQFF.

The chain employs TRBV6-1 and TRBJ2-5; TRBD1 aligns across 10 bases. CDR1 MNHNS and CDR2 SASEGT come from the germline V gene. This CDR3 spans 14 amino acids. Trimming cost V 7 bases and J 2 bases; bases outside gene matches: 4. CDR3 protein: CASKWGQGQETQYF. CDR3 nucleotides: TGTGCCAGCAAATGGGGACAGGGGCAAGAGACCCAGTACTTC.

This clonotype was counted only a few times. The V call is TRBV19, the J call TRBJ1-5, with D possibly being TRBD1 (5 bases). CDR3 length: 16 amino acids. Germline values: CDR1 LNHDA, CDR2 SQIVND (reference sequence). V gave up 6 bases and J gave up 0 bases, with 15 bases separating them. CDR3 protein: CASRTRGEYSNQPQHF. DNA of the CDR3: TGTGCCAGTAGGACTCGAGGGGAATATAGCAATCAGCCCCAGCATTTT.

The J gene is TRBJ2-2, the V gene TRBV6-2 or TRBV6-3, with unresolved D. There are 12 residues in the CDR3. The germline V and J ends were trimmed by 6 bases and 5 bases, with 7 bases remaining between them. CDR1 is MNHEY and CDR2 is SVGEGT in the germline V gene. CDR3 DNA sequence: TGTGCCAGCAGACACTGGACCGGGGAGCTGTTTTTT. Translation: CASRHWTGELFF.

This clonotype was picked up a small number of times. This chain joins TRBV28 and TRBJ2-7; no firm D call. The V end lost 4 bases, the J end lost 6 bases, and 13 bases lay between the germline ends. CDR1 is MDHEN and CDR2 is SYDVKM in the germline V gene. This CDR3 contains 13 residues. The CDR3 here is CASSSRVGVEQYF. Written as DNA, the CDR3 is TGTGCCAGCAGTTCCCGCGTGGGTGTCGAGCAGTACTTC. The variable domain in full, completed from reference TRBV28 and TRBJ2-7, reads DVKVTQSSRYLVKRTGEKVFLECVQDMDHENMFWYRQDPGLGLRLIYFSYDVKMKEKGDIPEGYSVSREKKERFSLILESASTNQTSMYLCASSSRVGVEQYFGPGTRLTVT.